This TCR beta chain was identified during a study of shared clonotypes between healthy human individuals. About the research overall: For every donor, three CD4 naive, three CD4 memory, two CD8 naive and one CD8 memory plates were used. Notes on the study in general: The genetic and exposure-history diversity represented was limited by few donors. Shared across a handful of donors were roughly 4.7% of the naive CD4 clonotypes.

This CDR3 is 15 amino acids long. The germline CDR1 and CDR2 sequences are SGHTA and FQGNSA. Trimming removed 7 bases from V and 6 bases from J, with 18 bases in between. On this clone itself: Antigen unknown.

Replicate PCRs run on sorted subsets employed around 200 ng DNA, approximately 30,000 T cell genomes. Clones were read by immunoSEQ multiplex PCR, and TCRdb kept only the in-frame ones, dropping some. The sample has roughly 640,000 clones; around 74% are singletons. The source material was memory CD4+ T cells sorted from blood. Subset in this sample: CD45RA-negative fraction. The V call is TRBV7-2, the J call TRBJ2-2; maybe TRBD2 (6 bases). This clonotype was sampled from a woman aged 30 to 39 in good health. CDR3 residues: CASTLWREESGELFF. In nucleotides, the CDR3 is TGTGCCAGCACCCTGTGGCGGGAAGAATCCGGGGAGCTGTTTTTT.